These T cell receptor beta chains were read from a single sample in a study of primary melanoma T cells and metastatic recurrence. Profiled with immunoSEQ multiplex PCR; TCRdb holds only in-frame clones, not every one. The repertoire holds about 1,500 clones, with over 65% as singletons. Sample: melanoma tumor tissue. These receptors were collected from a human donor with melanoma. CDR3s include the opening cysteine and the closing phenylalanine or tryptophan. The D gene is left open where the match is weak. Some rows mark clone size as missing; the rest say once, few, many or name a class of expanded clone.

d_call	v_call	clone_size	j_call	cdr3_aa	cdr3_nt
NA	TRBV23-1	NA	TRBJ1-1	CASSIQGGTTEAFF	TGCGCCAGCAGCATCCAGGGCGGGACCACTGAAGCTTTCTTT
NA	TRBV6-8	NA	TRBJ2-7	CASSPLLRLYEQYF	TGTGCCAGCAGCCCTCTTTTGCGGCTCTACGAGCAGTACTTC
TRBD1	TRBV19	NA	TRBJ1-3	CASSMDRDRAMGNTIYF	TGTGCCAGTAGTATGGACCGGGACAGGGCGATGGGAAACACCATATATTTT
TRBD1	TRBV5-1	NA	TRBJ2-5	CASSPRDRGVETQYF	TGCGCCAGCAGCCCTAGGGACAGGGGAGTCGAGACCCAGTACTTC
NA	TRBV6-8	NA	TRBJ2-6	CATWSRGSGANVLTF	TGTGCCACCTGGTCAAGGGGCTCTGGGGCCAACGTCCTGACTTTC
NA	TRBV30	once	TRBJ1-4	CAWSVSGVTTNEKLFF	TGTGCCTGGAGTGTCTCAGGGGTAACGACTAATGAAAAACTGTTTTTT
NA	TRBV19	few	TRBJ1-5	CASSMGAGDQPQHF	TGTGCCAGTAGTATGGGAGCAGGGGATCAGCCCCAGCATTTT
NA	TRBV18	few	TRBJ1-3	CASSPDSGNTIYF	TGTGCCAGCTCGCCTGACTCTGGAAACACCATATATTTT
NA	TRBV6-1	NA	TRBJ1-2	CAISEEGKANYGYTF	TGTGCCATCAGTGAAGAAGGGAAAGCTAACTATGGCTACACCTTC
NA	TRBV11-3	NA	TRBJ1-1	CASSFGGHGTEAFF	TGTGCCAGCAGCTTTGGGGGGCATGGCACTGAAGCTTTCTTT
NA	TRBV5-1	NA	TRBJ2-3	CASSLESGSTDTQYF	TGCGCCAGCAGCTTGGAATCCGGGAGCACAGATACGCAGTATTTT
NA	TRBV5-1	once	TRBJ2-3	CASRWGEATDTQYF	TGCGCCAGCAGATGGGGGGAGGCGACAGATACGCAGTATTTT
NA	TRBV6-8	NA	TRBJ2-7	CASKKSSYEQYF	TGTGCCAGTAAGAAGAGCTCCTACGAGCAGTACTTC
TRBD1	TRBV18	few	TRBJ2-7	CASSPPGQDYEQYF	TGTGCCAGCTCACCACCGGGACAGGATTACGAGCAGTACTTC
NA	TRBV18	NA	TRBJ1-1	CASSPPNRGTGNTEAFF	TGTGCCAGCTCACCACCGAACCGGGGCACGGGGAACACTGAAGCTTTCTTT
TRBD2	TRBV6-7	NA	TRBJ2-1	CASSEPSGGKNEQFF	TGTGCCAGCAGTGAACCGAGCGGGGGGAAGAATGAGCAGTTCTTC
TRBD1	TRBV30	NA	TRBJ1-1	CAWSGTGFFMNTEAFF	TGTGCCTGGTCCGGGACAGGATTTTTTATGAACACTGAAGCTTTCTTT
NA	TRBV18	NA	TRBJ1-1	CASSPANLESPVEAFF	TGTGCCAGCTCACCTGCAAATCTTGAAAGCCCCGTGGAAGCTTTCTTT
NA	TRBV6-8	once	TRBJ2-7	CASRMGGDGSYEQYF	TGTGCCAGCAGGATGGGGGGAGATGGTTCCTACGAGCAGTACTTC
TRBD1	TRBV29-1	NA	TRBJ1-5	CSVGQQGPSPQHF	TGCAGCGTCGGACAACAGGGGCCTTCGCCCCAGCATTTT
TRBD1	TRBV5-1	NA	TRBJ1-1	CASSLGGTGYTEAFF	TGCGCCAGCAGCTTGGGAGGGACAGGGTACACTGAAGCTTTCTTT
NA	TRBV1	NA	TRBJ2-5	CASSQTEGQGGQETQYF	TGCGCCAGCAGCCAAACGGAGGGACAGGGCGGTCAAGAGACCCAGTACTTC
TRBD1	TRBV5-1	NA	TRBJ2-2	CASSWDRRTGELFF	TGCGCCAGCAGCTGGGACAGGAGGACCGGGGAGCTGTTTTTT
NA	TRBV6-4	once	TRBJ2-7	CASSSSRVLEFGEQYF	TGTGCCAGCAGTTCTAGCAGGGTCTTGGAGTTTGGCGAGCAGTACTTC
TRBD1	TRBV5-1	NA	TRBJ1-1	CASSLGQGMGEAFF	TGCGCCAGCAGCTTGGGACAGGGGATGGGTGAAGCTTTCTTT
NA	TRBV19	large	TRBJ2-1	CASSIYGGSYNEQFF	TGTGCCAGTAGTATATATGGGGGCTCCTACAATGAGCAGTTCTTC
NA	TRBV19	NA	TRBJ2-6	CASSIREPGANVLTF	TGTGCCAGTAGTATACGAGAACCCGGGGCCAACGTCCTGACTTTC
TRBD1	TRBV7-4	NA	TRBJ1-1	CASSLAGNRGNTEAFF	TGTGCCAGCAGCTTAGCAGGGAACAGGGGGAACACTGAAGCTTTCTTT
NA	TRBV1	NA	TRBJ1-2	CASSQAPGGDGYTF	TGCGCCAGCAGCCAAGCTCCTGGGGGTGATGGCTACACCTTC
NA	TRBV19	NA	TRBJ1-1	CASRLGRTEAFF	TGTGCCAGTAGGTTGGGGAGGACTGAAGCTTTCTTT